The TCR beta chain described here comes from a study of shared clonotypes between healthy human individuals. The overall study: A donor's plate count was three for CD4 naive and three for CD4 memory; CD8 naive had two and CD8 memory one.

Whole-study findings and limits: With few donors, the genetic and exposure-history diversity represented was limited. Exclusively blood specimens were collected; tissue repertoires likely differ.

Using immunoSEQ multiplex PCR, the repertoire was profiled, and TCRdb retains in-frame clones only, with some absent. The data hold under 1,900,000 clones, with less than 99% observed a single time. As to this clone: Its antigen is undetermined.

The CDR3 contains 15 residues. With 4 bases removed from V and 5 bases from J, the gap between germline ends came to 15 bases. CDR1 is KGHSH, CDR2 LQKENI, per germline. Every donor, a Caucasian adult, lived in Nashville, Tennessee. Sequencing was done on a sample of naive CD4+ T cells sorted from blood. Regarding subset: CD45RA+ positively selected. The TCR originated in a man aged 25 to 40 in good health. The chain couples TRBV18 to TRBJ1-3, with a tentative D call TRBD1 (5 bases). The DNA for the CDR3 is TGTGCCAGCTCACAAACGAACAGGTTACGAAACACCATATATTTT. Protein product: CASSQTNRLRNTIYF.